These 31 T cell receptor beta chains originate from one sample sequenced in a study of control samples from healthy donors and cancer patients. Clones were read by immunoSEQ multiplex PCR, and TCRdb kept only the in-frame ones, dropping some. This sample has around 170,000 clones, with around 88% found just once. The material sequenced was blood. The source is a woman younger than 45 in good health.

The gene calls are TRBV5-6 and TRBJ2-6, with 8 bases that match TRBD1. The germline V gene encodes CDR1 SGHDT and CDR2 YYEEEE. The V and J ends lost 4 bases and 0 bases, in that order; junction bases with no gene match: 9. The CDR3 extends over 18 amino acids. CDR3: CASSPGPGGLSGANVLTF. Written as DNA, the CDR3 is TGTGCCAGCAGCCCCGGACCAGGGGGCCTCTCTGGGGCCAACGTCCTGACTTTC.

The chain couples TRBV18 to TRBJ2-3; D possibly corresponds to TRBD1 (5 bases). Trimming left V 0 bases short and J 0 bases short, with 10 bases between. Germline CDR1 is KGHSH and CDR2 is LQKENI. This CDR3 has 16 residues. Written as DNA, the CDR3 is TGTGCCAGCTCACCACCCACAGCAGGGAGCACAGATACGCAGTATTTT. It codes for CASSPPTAGSTDTQYF.

This clone was seen only once. This chain joins TRBV4-1 and TRBJ1-4; no definite D call. The CDR3 consists of 18 residues. Deletions cut 1 base from V and 8 bases from J, with 23 bases between. Germline loops: CDR1 MGHRA, CDR2 YSYEKL. The chain's CDR3 is CASSQGSVVNTRWEKLFF. The CDR3 DNA reads TGCGCCAGCAGCCAAGGGTCTGTTGTGAACACCCGATGGGAAAAACTGTTTTTT.

The chain has TRBV19 and TRBJ2-2, with 13 bases identical to TRBD2. The CDR3 length is 17 residues. Germline assignment: CDR1 LNHDA and CDR2 SQIVND (reference sequence). V trimming: 7 bases; J trimming: 7 bases; junction bases outside the gene matches: 12. In nucleotides, the CDR3 is TGTGCCAGTACCGCATTACTAGCGGGGGGGCCTGGCGGGGAGCTGTTTTTT. Translation: CASTALLAGGPGGELFF.

The chain joins TRBV19 to TRBJ2-1, with a tentative D call TRBD2 (6 bases). This CDR3 comprises 17 residues. Trimming took off 9 bases at V and 0 bases at J, with 21 bases between the two ends. Per the germline V gene, CDR1 is LNHDA and CDR2 is SQIVND (reference sequence). The CDR3 region is CASGGDTGKSSYNEQFF. Written as DNA, the CDR3 is TGTGCCAGCGGGGGTGACACGGGGAAGAGCTCCTACAATGAGCAGTTCTTC.

The V and J genes are TRBV7-9 and TRBJ2-3; D call uncertain. The germline CDR1 and CDR2 sequences are SEHNR and FQNEAQ (reference sequence). V was clipped by 1 base and J by 0 bases, with 8 bases between them. The CDR3 runs to 15 residues. CDR3 protein: CASSLVTPSTDTQYF. CDR3 coding DNA: TGTGCCAGCAGCTTAGTCACCCCTAGCACAGATACGCAGTATTTT.

The V gene is TRBV21-1, the J gene TRBJ2-7; the table's D call of TRBD2 was not tested on the DNA. TRBV21-1 is flagged as a pseudogene. CDR3 length: 13 amino acids. The CDR3 DNA reads as TGTGCCAGCAGACGGGGAGAGGGCTACGAGCAGTACGTC. Protein: CASRRGEGYEQYV.

The chain uses TRBV29-1 and TRBJ2-3; 11 nucleotides line up with TRBD2. V shed 8 bases and J 4 bases; nucleotides not matched to a gene: 8. This CDR3 has 14 amino acids. Germline V CDR1 and CDR2: SQVTM, ANQGSEA. The CDR3 nucleotides read TGCAGCCTAGCGGGAGGCGGGCTCTCAGATACGCAGTATTTT. Translation gives CSLAGGGLSDTQYF.

This clone has only one observation. The rearrangement joins TRBV29-1 to TRBJ2-1; D call uncertain. CDR1 and CDR2 (germline): SQVTM, ANQGSEA. Trimming left V 4 bases short and J 12 bases short, with 10 bases between. The CDR3 spans 10 residues. The CDR3 reads CSVGPERQFF. Here the CDR3 DNA reads TGCAGCGTTGGTCCCGAACGGCAGTTCTTC.

The chain couples TRBV11-2 to TRBJ1-1; D is ambiguous. The germline V and J ends were trimmed by 4 bases and 3 bases, with 9 bases remaining between them. This CDR3 contains 13 residues. Germline V gene sequence: CDR1 SGHAT, CDR2 FQNNGV. The CDR3 DNA follows: TGTGCCAGCAGCTCAGCCGGGGACACTGAAGCTTTCTTT. Protein: CASSSAGDTEAFF.

The genes are TRBV19 and TRBJ1-2; D uncertain. The ends were cut back, 9 bases at V and 8 bases at J, with 10 bases in the middle. CDR3 length equals 10 residues. Per the germline V gene, CDR1 is LNHDA and CDR2 is SQIVND (reference sequence). The CDR3 nucleotides are TGTGCCAGCGAGGGTTCAGGCTACACCTTC. This gives the protein CASEGSGYTF.

The rearrangement links TRBV4-1 to TRBJ1-6, with TRBD1 identical over 7 bases. Germline V gene data show CDR1 as MGHRA and CDR2 as YSYEKL. V lost 3 bases to trimming and J lost 4 bases; unmatched junction nucleotides: 12. The CDR3 consists of 18 residues. CDR3 residues: CASSHPSREGAYNSPLHF. The CDR3, as DNA: TGCGCCAGCAGCCACCCTAGTCGGGAGGGGGCGTATAATTCACCCCTCCACTTT.

This clone was detected once. The CDR3 DNA reads as TGTGCCAGCAGCCAAGAGGTATACGGGAACACTGAAGCTTTCTTT. It is translated as CASSQEVYGNTEAFF. This chain uses TRBV4-2 with TRBJ1-1; D gene ambiguous. V lost 0 bases and J lost 1, with 9 bases in between. Germline CDR1 LGHNA, CDR2 YNFKEQ. The CDR3 runs to 15 residues.

The rearrangement links TRBV24-1 to TRBJ2-1; D remains unclear. CDR3 size: 13 residues. CDR1 and CDR2 (germline): KGHDR, SFDVKD. V lost 1 base to trimming and J lost 7 bases, with 7 bases between them. The CDR3 spells CATSDLSSNEQFF. CDR3 nucleotide sequence: TGTGCCACCAGTGATTTATCCAGTAATGAGCAGTTCTTC.

The V gene is TRBV6-4, the J gene TRBJ2-2; possibly TRBD2 for D (5 bases). Looked up from germline, CDR1 is MRHNA and CDR2 is SNTAGT. The CDR3 spans 13 residues. V lost 2 bases, J lost 6 bases, and 7 bases lay in between. The CDR3 DNA reads TGTGCCAGCAGTGACGTGGAGGCCGGGGAGCTGTTTTTT. This codes for CASSDVEAGELFF.

The CDR3 here is CASSSILRGTEPNTEAFF. CDR3 bases: TGTGCCAGTAGTAGTATCCTTCGCGGGACAGAGCCCAACACTGAAGCTTTCTTT. This chain joins TRBV19 and TRBJ1-1, with 7 positions matching TRBD1. The germline V gene encodes CDR1 LNHDA and CDR2 SQIVND (reference sequence). With V trimmed by 4 bases and J by 2 bases, 16 bases remained unmatched. There are 18 residues in the CDR3. Looking up the rest from reference TRBV19 and TRBJ1-1 gives the full variable domain: DGGITQSPKYLFRKEGQNVTLSCEQNLNHDAMYWYRQDPGQGLRLIYYSQIVNDFQKGDIAEGYSVSREKKESFPLTVTSAQKNPTAFYLCASSSILRGTEPNTEAFFGQGTRLTVV.

This clone has only one observation. J is TRBJ1-5 and V is TRBV19, with 7 bases aligning to TRBD1. V was clipped by 4 bases and J by 5 bases; unmatched bases: 17. The CDR3 is 18 residues long. Germline CDR1 reads LNHDA; CDR2 reads SQIVND (reference sequence). The CDR3 reads CASSTRWGRGQKDQPQHF. The DNA for the CDR3 is TGTGCCAGTAGTACCCGGTGGGGGCGGGGACAGAAAGATCAGCCCCAGCATTTT.

The V gene is TRBV21-1, the J gene TRBJ2-7. TRBV21-1 is an annotated pseudogene. The CDR3 covers 13 residues. The CDR3 nucleotides read TGTGCCAGCAGCAAAGCGCATAGGTACGAGCAGTACGTC. Translating it yields CASSKAHRYEQYV.

This chain joins TRBV21-1 and TRBJ2-1; the table names TRBD2, a call not compared with the DNA. TRBV21-1 is deemed a pseudogene. This CDR3 spans 21 amino acids. Here the CDR3 DNA reads TGTGCCAGCAGCAAAGCTAGCGGACAAAGAACGAGTAAAAGCTCCTACAATGAGCAGTTCTTC. Amino acids: CASSKASGQRTSKSSYNEQFF.

V usage is TRBV19 and J usage is TRBJ1-1; D perhaps matches TRBD1 (5 bases). Trimming removed 5 bases from V and 5 bases from J, with 18 bases in between. The length of the CDR3 is 15 residues. Germline-derived CDR1 and CDR2 are LNHDA and SQIVND (reference sequence). The CDR3 loop is CASSPPTGPGTEAFF. The CDR3 DNA sequence: TGTGCCAGTAGTCCACCAACAGGCCCGGGGACTGAAGCTTTCTTT.

Here the CDR3 reads CASSLTVNTEAFF. In DNA, the CDR3 is TGTGCCAGCAGTTTGACAGTGAACACTGAAGCTTTCTTT. The chain couples TRBV12-3 or TRBV12-4 to TRBJ1-1; tentatively, D is TRBD1 (5 bases). The CDR3 contains 13 residues. The V end lost 3 bases, the J end lost 0 bases, and 5 bases lay between the germline ends.

The rearrangement joins TRBV24-1 to TRBJ1-2; perhaps TRBD1 as D (5 bases). V lost 5 bases to trimming and J lost 3 bases, with 12 bases between them. This CDR3 spans 14 amino acids. Per the germline V gene, CDR1 is KGHDR and CDR2 is SFDVKD. The CDR3 spells CATSGYRDDYGYTF. The CDR3 DNA sequence: TGTGCCACCAGTGGCTACCGGGACGACTATGGCTACACCTTC.

This chain uses TRBV14 with TRBJ2-7, with 8 bases lining up with TRBD1. The CDR3 extends over 16 amino acids. The germline V gene encodes CDR1 SGHDN and CDR2 FVKESK. V shed 7 bases and J 3 bases; nucleotides not matched to a gene: 14. The CDR3 is CASTQREGTGFYEQYF. CDR3 nucleotides: TGTGCCAGCACTCAGAGAGAGGGGACAGGCTTCTACGAGCAGTACTTC.

The V and J genes are TRBV27 and TRBJ1-1; D might be TRBD1 (5 bases). The germline V gene has CDR1 MNHEY and CDR2 SMNVEV (reference sequence). This CDR3 has 13 residues. Deletions cut 3 bases from V and 7 bases from J, with 12 bases between. CDR3 in DNA: TGTGCCAGCAGTTTTTATGGGGCCAATGAAGCTTTCTTT. Encoded protein: CASSFYGANEAFF.

The chain has TRBV18 and TRBJ2-1, with D possibly being TRBD2 (5 bases). The germline CDR1 and CDR2 sequences are KGHSH and LQKENI. Trimming pared 1 base from V and 12 bases from J, leaving 10 bases between. The length of the CDR3 is 12 residues. CDR3 sequence: CASSPRREGQFF. DNA of the CDR3: TGTGCCAGCTCACCACGCCGCGAGGGGCAGTTCTTC.

This chain links TRBV13 with TRBJ2-7; 10 positions match TRBD2. The germline CDR1 and CDR2 sequences are PRHDT and FYEKMQ (reference sequence). This CDR3 comprises 16 residues. Trimming took 5 bases from V and 4 from J; bases not matched to a gene: 11. The CDR3 nucleotides read TGTGCCAGCAGCCCCGATCCTAGCGGGAGCGGATACGAGCAGTACTTC. This sequence encodes CASSPDPSGSGYEQYF.

The J gene is TRBJ2-2, the V gene TRBV10-3; D remains unclear. Trimming stripped 0 bases from V and 8 bases from J, with 4 bases between. Germline CDR1 reads ENHRY; CDR2 reads SYGVKD. This CDR3 comprises 12 residues. The CDR3 sequence is CAISESGGELFF. The CDR3 region has the DNA TGTGCCATCAGTGAGTCGGGAGGGGAGCTGTTTTTT.

The V and J genes are TRBV5-6 and TRBJ2-5, with 10 bases identical to TRBD1. The CDR3 has 16 residues. After removal of 3 bases from V and 5 bases from J, the junction contained 10 bases not matched to a gene. Germline CDR1 SGHDT, CDR2 YYEEEE. CDR3 residues: CASSSTGGKVTETQYF. The CDR3 DNA sequence: TGTGCCAGCAGCTCGACAGGGGGCAAAGTAACGGAGACCCAGTACTTC.

The chain carries TRBV6-5 and TRBJ2-1; D not resolved. Germline lookup yields CDR1 MNHEY and CDR2 SVGAGI. Trimming took off 5 bases at V and 10 bases at J, with 9 bases between the two ends. The CDR3 length is 11 residues. The CDR3 DNA is TGTGCCAGCAGTACTGAGAGAGAGCAGTTCTTC. Translation: CASSTEREQFF.

The chain employs TRBV19 and TRBJ1-2; the match to TRBD1 covers 7 bases. The V gene's germline CDR1 is LNHDA and CDR2 SQIVND (reference sequence). Trimming at V came to 4 bases and at J to 5 bases, leaving 4 bases not matched to a gene. The CDR3 totals 13 residues. The CDR3, as DNA: TGTGCCAGTAGTACGGGGACAGCTTATGGCTACACCTTC. It codes for CASSTGTAYGYTF.

V and J are TRBV5-1 and TRBJ1-4; D remains ambiguous. Germline V gene data show CDR1 as SGHRS and CDR2 as YFSETQ. This CDR3 contains 13 residues. The V and J ends lost 0 bases and 11 bases respectively, with 11 bases between them. This chain's CDR3 is CASSLDGLGKLFF. The DNA of the CDR3 is TGCGCCAGCAGCTTGGATGGTTTAGGGAAACTGTTTTTT.